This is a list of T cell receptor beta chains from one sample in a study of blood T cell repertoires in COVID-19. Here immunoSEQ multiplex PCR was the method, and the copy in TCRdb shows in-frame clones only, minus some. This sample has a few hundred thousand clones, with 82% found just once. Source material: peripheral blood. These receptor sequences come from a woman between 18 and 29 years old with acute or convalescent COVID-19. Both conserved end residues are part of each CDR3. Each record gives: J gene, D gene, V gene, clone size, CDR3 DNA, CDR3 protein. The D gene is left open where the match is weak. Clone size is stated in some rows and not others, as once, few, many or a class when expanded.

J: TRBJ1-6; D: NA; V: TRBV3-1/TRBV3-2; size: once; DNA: TGTGCCAGCTGCAGCTCCTATAATTCACCCCTCCACTTT; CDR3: CASCSSYNSPLHF
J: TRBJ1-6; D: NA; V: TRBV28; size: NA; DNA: TGTGCCAGCAGTGCAATGCTTGGGGGCTTTCCCCTCCACTTT; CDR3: CASSAMLGGFPLHF
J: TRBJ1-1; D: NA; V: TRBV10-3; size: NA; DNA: TGTGTTTCGGGTAGCGCGGATGAAGCTTTCTTT; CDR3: CVSGSADEAFF
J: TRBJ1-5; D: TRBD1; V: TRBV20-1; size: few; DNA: TGCAGTGCTAGTAGGCAGGGGGATCAGCCCCAGCATTTT; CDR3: CSASRQGDQPQHF
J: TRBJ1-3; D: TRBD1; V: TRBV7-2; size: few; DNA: TGTGCCAGCAGCTTAGACCCCAGGGGGCCCTCTGGAAACACCATATATTTT; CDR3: CASSLDPRGPSGNTIYF
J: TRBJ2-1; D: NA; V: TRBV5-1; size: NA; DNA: TGCGCCAGCAGCTTGTTAACTTCGACCTACAATGAGCAGTTCTTC; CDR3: CASSLLTSTYNEQFF
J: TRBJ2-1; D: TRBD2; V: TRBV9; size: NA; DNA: TGTGCCAGCAGCAGACTAGGGACTAGCTGGTACAATGAGCAGTTCTTC; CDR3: CASSRLGTSWYNEQFF
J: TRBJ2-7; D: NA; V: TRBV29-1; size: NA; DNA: TGCAGCGTCCTGAACGTAGGACTGCCTTCCTACGAGCAGTACTTC; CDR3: CSVLNVGLPSYEQYF
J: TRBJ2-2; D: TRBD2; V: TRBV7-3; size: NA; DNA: TGTGCCAGCAGCCTGGGACTAGCGGGAGTCGGCACCGGGGAGCTGTTTTTT; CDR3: CASSLGLAGVGTGELFF
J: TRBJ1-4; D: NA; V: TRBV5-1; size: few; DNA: TGCGCCAGCAGCCCGGGACAAAATAATGAAAAACTGTTTTTT; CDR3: CASSPGQNNEKLFF
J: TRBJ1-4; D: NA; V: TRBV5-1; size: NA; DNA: TGCGCCAGCAGCTTGGAGACAGCTAATGAAAAACTGTTTTTT; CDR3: CASSLETANEKLFF
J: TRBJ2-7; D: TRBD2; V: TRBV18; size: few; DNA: TGTGCCAGCTCACCAGCGAGCGGGAGATTACACGAGCAGTACTTC; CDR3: CASSPASGRLHEQYF
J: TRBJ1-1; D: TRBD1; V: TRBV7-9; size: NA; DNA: TGTGCCAGCAGCTGGAAACAGACAGGGGCGAACACTGAAGCTTTCTTT; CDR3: CASSWKQTGANTEAFF
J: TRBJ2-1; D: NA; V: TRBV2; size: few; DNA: TGTGCCAGCAGAGTTCCGGGAGCCCCCAATGAGCAGTTCTTC; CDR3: CASRVPGAPNEQFF
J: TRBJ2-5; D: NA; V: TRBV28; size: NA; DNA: TGTGCCAGCAGACAGACTAGACCCCAAGAGACCCAGTACTTC; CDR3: CASRQTRPQETQYF
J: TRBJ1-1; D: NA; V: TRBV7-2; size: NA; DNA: TGTGCCAGCAGCTTACCGGGACACAGGAACACTGAAGCTTTCTTT; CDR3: CASSLPGHRNTEAFF
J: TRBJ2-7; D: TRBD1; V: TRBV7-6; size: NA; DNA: TGTGCCAGCAGCCGCGATACAGGGGTGGGGGTCAGCGAGCAGTACTTC; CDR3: CASSRDTGVGVSEQYF
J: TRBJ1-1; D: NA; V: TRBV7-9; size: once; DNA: TGTGCCAGCAGCCCCACCAGGGACACTGAAGCTTTCTTT; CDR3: CASSPTRDTEAFF
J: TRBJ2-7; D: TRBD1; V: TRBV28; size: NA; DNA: TGTGCCAGCAGTGCACGGGACAGCACCTACGAGCAGTACTTC; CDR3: CASSARDSTYEQYF
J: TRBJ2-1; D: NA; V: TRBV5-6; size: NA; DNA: TGTGCCAGCAGCTTGGCGGGAAATGAGCAGTTCTTC; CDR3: CASSLAGNEQFF
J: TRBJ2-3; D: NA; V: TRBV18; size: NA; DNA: TGTGCCAGCTCACCAACAGGGATAGATACGCAGTATTTT; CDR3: CASSPTGIDTQYF
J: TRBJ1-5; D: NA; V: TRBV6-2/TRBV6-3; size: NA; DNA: TGTGCCAGCAGTTACTCGAGGCGTCTCAGGGGTGGAAATCAGCCCCAGCATTTT; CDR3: CASSYSRRLRGGNQPQHF
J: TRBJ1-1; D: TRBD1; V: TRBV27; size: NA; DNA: TGTGCCAGCAGTCCGACAGGGACCAACGGGGAAGCTTTCTTT; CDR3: CASSPTGTNGEAFF
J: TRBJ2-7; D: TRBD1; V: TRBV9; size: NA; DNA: TGTGCCAGCAGCAAGTGGGACAGCAACTACGAGCAGTACTTC; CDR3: CASSKWDSNYEQYF
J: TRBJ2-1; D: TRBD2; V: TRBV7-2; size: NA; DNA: TGTGCCAGCAGCTTAAGTTACGACCCCGGCGGGAGGGCGGGGAATGAGCAGTTCTTC; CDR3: CASSLSYDPGGRAGNEQFF